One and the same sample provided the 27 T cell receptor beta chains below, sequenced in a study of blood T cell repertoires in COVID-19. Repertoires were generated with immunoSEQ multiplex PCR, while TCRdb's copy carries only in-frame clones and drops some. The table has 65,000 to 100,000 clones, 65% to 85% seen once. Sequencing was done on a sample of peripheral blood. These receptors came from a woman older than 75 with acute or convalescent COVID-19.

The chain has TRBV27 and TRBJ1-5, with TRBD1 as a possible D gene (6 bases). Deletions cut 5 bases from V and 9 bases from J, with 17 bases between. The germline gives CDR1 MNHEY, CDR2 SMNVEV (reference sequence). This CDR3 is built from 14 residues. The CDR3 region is CASSRTVGVGPQHF. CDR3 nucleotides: TGTGCCAGCAGTAGGACAGTGGGGGTTGGGCCCCAGCATTTT.

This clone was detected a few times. CDR3 sequence: CASSLAGGRDEQFF. CDR3 DNA sequence: TGTGCCAGCAGCTTGGCCGGGGGGCGGGATGAGCAGTTCTTC. V usage is TRBV5-4 and J usage is TRBJ2-1, with D possibly being TRBD2 (7 bases). Germline values: CDR1 SGHNT, CDR2 YYREEE (reference sequence). Trimming cost V 0 bases and J 8 bases, with 12 bases left between them. The CDR3 has 14 amino acids. The full variable domain, in which reference TRBV5-4 and TRBJ2-1 provide the parts outside the CDR3, is ETGVTQSPTHLIKTRGQQVTLRCSSQSGHNTVSWYQQALGQGPQFIFQYYREEENGRGNFPPRFSGLQFPNYSSELNVNALELDDSALYLCASSLAGGRDEQFFGPGTRLTVL.

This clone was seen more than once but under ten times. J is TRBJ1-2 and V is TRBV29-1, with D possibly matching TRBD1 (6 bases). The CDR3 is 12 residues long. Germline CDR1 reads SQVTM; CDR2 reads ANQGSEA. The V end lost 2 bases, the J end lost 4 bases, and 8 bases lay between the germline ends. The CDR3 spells CSVEQGSYGYTF. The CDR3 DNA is TGCAGCGTTGAACAGGGGAGCTATGGCTACACCTTC.

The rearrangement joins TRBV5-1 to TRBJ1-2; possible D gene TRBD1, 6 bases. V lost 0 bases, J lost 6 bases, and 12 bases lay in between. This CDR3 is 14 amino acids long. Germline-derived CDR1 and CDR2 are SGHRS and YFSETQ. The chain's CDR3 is CASSLGGLGDGYTF. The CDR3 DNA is TGCGCCAGCAGCTTGGGGGGGCTAGGAGATGGCTACACCTTC.

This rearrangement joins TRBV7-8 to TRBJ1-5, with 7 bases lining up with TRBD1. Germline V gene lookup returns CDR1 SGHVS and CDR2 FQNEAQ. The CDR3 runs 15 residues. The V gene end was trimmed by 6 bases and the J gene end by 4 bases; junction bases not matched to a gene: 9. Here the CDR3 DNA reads TGTGCCAGCAGGTCGACAGGGTCCACGAATCAGCCCCAGCATTTT. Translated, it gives CASRSTGSTNQPQHF.

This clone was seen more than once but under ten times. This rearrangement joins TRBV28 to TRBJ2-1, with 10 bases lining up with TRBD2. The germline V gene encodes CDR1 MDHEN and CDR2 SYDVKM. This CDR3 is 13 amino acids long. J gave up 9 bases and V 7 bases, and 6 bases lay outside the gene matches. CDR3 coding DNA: TGTGCCAGCAAGCGGGGGGGCCTAGGTGAGCAGTTCTTC. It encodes CASKRGGLGEQFF.

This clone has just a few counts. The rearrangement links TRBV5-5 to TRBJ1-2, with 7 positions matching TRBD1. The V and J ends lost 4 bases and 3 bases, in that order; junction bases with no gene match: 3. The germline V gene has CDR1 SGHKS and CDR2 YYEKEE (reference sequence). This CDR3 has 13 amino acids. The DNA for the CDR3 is TGTGCCAGCAGCGCCACAGGGGACTATGGCTACACCTTC. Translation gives CASSATGDYGYTF. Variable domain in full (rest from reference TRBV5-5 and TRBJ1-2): DAGVTQSPTHLIKTRGQQVTLRCSPISGHKSVSWYQQVLGQGPQFIFQYYEKEERGRGNFPDRFSARQFPNYSSELNVNALLLGDSALYLCASSATGDYGYTFGSGTRLTVV.

The CDR3: CASSSTGRADTQYF. The CDR3 bases are TGCGCCAGCAGCTCAACGGGGAGGGCAGATACGCAGTATTTT. The rearrangement joins TRBV5-1 to TRBJ2-3; 7 bases are shared with TRBD2. The CDR3 contains 14 residues. Looked up from germline, CDR1 is SGHRS and CDR2 is YFSETQ. V trimming: 3 bases; J trimming: 4 bases; junction bases outside the gene matches: 5.

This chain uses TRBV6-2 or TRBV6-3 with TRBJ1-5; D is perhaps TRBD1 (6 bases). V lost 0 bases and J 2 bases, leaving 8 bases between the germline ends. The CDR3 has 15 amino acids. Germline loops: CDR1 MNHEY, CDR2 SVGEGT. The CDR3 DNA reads TGTGCCAGCAGTTACTCGGCAGGGGGCAATCAGCCCCAGCATTTT. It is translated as CASSYSAGGNQPQHF.

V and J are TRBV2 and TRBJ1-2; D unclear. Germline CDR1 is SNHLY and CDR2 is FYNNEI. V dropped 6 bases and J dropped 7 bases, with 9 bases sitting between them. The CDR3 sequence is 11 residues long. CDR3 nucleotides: TGTGCCAGCAGGGGTACTATTGGCTACACCTTC. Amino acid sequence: CASRGTIGYTF.

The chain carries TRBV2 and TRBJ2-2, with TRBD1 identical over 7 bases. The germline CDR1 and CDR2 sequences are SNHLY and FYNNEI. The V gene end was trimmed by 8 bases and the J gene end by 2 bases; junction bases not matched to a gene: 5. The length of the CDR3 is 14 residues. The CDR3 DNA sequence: TGTGCCAGCGGAACAGGGGTCAACACCGGGGAGCTGTTTTTT. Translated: CASGTGVNTGELFF.

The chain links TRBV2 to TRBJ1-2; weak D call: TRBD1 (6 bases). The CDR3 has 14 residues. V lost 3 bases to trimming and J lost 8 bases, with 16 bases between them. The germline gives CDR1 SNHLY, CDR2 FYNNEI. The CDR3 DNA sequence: TGTGCCAGCAGTGATACCGGGACACCGGGGGGCTACACCTTC. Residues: CASSDTGTPGGYTF.

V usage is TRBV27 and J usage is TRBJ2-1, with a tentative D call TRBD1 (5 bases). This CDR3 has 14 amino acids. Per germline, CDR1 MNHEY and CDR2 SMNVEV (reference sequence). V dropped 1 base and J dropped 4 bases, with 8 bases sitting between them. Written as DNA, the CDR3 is TGTGCCAGCAGTTTATTAGGGGTTTACAATGAGCAGTTCTTC. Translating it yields CASSLLGVYNEQFF.

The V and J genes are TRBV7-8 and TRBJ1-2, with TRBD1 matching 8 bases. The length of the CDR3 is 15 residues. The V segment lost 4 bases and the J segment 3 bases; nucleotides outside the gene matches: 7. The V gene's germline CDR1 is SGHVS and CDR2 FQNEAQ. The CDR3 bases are TGTGCCAGCAGCTCCTACAAACAGGGGGACTATGGCTACACCTTC. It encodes CASSSYKQGDYGYTF.

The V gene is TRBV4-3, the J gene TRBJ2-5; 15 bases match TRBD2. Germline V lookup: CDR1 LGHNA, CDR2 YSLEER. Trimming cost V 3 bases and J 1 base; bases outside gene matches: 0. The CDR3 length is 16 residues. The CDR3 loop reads CASSQGLAGGQETQYF. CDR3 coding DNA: TGCGCCAGCAGCCAGGGACTAGCGGGGGGCCAAGAGACCCAGTACTTC.

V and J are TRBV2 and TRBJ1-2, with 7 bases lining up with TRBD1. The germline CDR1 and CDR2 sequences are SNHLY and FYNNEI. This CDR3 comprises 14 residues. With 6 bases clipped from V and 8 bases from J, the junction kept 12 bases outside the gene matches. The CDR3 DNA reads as TGTGCCAGCAGCACCGGGACAGCCCTTTGGGGCTACACCTTC. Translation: CASSTGTALWGYTF.

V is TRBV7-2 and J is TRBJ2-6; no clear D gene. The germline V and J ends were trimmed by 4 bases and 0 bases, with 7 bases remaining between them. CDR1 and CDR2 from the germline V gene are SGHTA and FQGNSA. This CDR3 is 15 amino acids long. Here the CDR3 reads CASSSPGSGANVLTF. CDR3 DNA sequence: TGTGCCAGCAGCTCCCCAGGCTCTGGGGCCAACGTCCTGACTTTC.

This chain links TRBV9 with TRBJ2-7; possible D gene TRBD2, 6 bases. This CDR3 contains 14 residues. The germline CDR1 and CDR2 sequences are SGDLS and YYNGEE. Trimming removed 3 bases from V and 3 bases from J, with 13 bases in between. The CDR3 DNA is TGTGCCAGCAGCGCGGCCGGGACTTTCTACGAGCAGTACTTC. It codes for CASSAAGTFYEQYF.

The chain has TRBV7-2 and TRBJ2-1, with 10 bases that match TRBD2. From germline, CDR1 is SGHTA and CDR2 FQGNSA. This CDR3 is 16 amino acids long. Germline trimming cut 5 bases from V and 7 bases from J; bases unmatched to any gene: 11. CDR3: CASSPSGSGGSNEQFF. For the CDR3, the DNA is TGTGCCAGCAGCCCTAGTGGTAGCGGGGGGAGTAATGAGCAGTTCTTC.

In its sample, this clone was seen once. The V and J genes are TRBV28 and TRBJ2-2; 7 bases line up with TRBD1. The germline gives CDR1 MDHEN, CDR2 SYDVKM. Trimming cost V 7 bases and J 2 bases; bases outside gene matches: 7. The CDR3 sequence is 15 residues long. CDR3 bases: TGTGCCAGCAAAGGGACAGCAAAAAACACCGGGGAGCTGTTTTTT. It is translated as CASKGTAKNTGELFF. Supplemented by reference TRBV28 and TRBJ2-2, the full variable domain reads DVKVTQSSRYLVKRTGEKVFLECVQDMDHENMFWYRQDPGLGLRLIYFSYDVKMKEKGDIPEGYSVSREKKERFSLILESASTNQTSMYLCASKGTAKNTGELFFGEGSRLTVL.

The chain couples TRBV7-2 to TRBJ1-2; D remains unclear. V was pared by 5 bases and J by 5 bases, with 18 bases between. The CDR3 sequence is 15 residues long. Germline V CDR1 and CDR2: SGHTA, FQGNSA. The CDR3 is CASSTPTGALYGYTF. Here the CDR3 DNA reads TGTGCCAGCAGCACCCCGACGGGAGCCCTGTATGGCTACACCTTC.

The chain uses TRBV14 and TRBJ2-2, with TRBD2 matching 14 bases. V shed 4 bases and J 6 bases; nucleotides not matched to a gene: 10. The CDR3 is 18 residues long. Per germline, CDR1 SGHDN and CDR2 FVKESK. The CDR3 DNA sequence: TGTGCCAGCAGCCGAACCGGGACTAGCGGGGGTCGGGCCGGGGAGCTGTTTTTT. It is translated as CASSRTGTSGGRAGELFF.

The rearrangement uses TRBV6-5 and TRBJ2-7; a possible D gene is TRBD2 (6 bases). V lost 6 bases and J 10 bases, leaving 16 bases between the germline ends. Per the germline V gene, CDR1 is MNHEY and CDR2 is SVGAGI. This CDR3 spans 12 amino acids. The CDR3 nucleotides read TGTGCCAGCAGCCGGGACTCCGGGGGACAGTACTTC. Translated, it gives CASSRDSGGQYF.

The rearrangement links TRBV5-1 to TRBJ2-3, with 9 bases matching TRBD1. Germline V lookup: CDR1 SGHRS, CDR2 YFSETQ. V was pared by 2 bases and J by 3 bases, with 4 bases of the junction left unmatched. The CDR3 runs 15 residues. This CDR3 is CASSFRDRETDTQYF. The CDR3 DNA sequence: TGCGCCAGCAGCTTTCGGGACAGGGAGACAGATACGCAGTATTTT.

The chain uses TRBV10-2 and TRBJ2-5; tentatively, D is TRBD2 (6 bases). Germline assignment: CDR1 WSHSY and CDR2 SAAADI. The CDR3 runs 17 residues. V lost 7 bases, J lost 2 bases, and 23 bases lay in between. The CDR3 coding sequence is TGCGCCAGCAAATCCCCGATTCTTAGCGGCCTGCAAGAGACCCAGTACTTC. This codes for CASKSPILSGLQETQYF.

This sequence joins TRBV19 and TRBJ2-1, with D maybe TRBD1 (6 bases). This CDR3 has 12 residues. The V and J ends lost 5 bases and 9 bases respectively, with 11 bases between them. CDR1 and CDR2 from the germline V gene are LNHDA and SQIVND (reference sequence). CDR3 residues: CASSSGTSEQFF. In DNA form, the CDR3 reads TGTGCCAGTAGTTCAGGGACATCTGAGCAGTTCTTC.

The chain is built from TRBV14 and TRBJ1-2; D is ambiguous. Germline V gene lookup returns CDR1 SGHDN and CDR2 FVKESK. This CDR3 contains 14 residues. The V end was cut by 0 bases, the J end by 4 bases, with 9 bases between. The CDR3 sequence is CASSQDPTGYGYTF. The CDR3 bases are TGTGCCAGCAGCCAAGATCCCACGGGCTATGGCTACACCTTC.